What follows are 14 T cell receptor beta chains derived from one specimen sequenced in a study of human versus mouse CDR3 diversity and MHC coevolution. Measured with immunoSEQ multiplex PCR; TCRdb has only the in-frame clones, and not every one. The sample contains about 73,000 clones, roughly 90% of which appear only once. The sequenced sample was naive CD4+ T cells from blood. Subset here: CD45RO-negative CD62L-positive naive CD4 T cells. Receptors were obtained from a person aged 30-70 years in good health.

The genes are TRBV19 and TRBJ1-2, with TRBD1 matching over 9 bases. The CDR3 contains 17 residues. V shed 5 bases and J 8 bases; nucleotides not matched to a gene: 18. CDR1 is LNHDA, CDR2 SQIVND, per germline (reference sequence). CDR3 sequence reads: CASSPGQGVKRGGGYTF. CDR3 coding DNA: TGTGCCAGTAGTCCGGGACAGGGAGTCAAGAGAGGTGGCGGCTACACCTTC.

The rearrangement links TRBV6-6 to TRBJ2-1; 7 bases match TRBD2. Germline values: CDR1 MNHNY, CDR2 SVGAGI (reference sequence). The CDR3 is 15 residues long. V trimming: 5 bases; J trimming: 11 bases; junction bases outside the gene matches: 15. This CDR3 reads CASSDPGEGIYKQFF. The CDR3 DNA sequence: TGTGCCAGCAGTGACCCCGGGGAGGGAATTTATAAGCAGTTCTTC.

J is TRBJ2-2 and V is TRBV5-4, with a weak D call TRBD1 (6 bases). The CDR3 is 16 amino acids. V was clipped by 0 bases and J by 1 base, with 10 bases between them. Germline loops: CDR1 SGHNT, CDR2 YYREEE (reference sequence). The CDR3 DNA reads as TGTGCCAGCAGCTTGGGAGGGGGACAGAACACCGGGGAGCTGTTTTTT. Amino acids: CASSLGGGQNTGELFF.

This chain joins TRBV6-6 and TRBJ2-5; D is unclear. The CDR3 consists of 12 residues. CDR1 and CDR2 (germline): MNHNY, SVGAGI (reference sequence). V was shortened by 0 bases and J by 5 bases, with 4 bases between the two germline ends. As DNA, the CDR3 is TGTGCCAGCAGTTACTCCGGGGAGACCCAGTACTTC. It translates to CASSYSGETQYF.

The chain joins TRBV4-2 to TRBJ1-5; 8 bases agree with TRBD1. Germline loops: CDR1 LGHNA, CDR2 YNFKEQ. The CDR3 is 16 amino acids. The V gene end was trimmed by 2 bases and the J gene end by 5 bases; junction bases not matched to a gene: 8. The CDR3 spells CASSQTDRGIYQPQHF. The CDR3 DNA follows: TGTGCCAGCAGCCAAACCGACAGGGGCATATATCAGCCCCAGCATTTT.

The chain carries TRBV25-1 and TRBJ1-2, with 8 nucleotides matching TRBD1. Germline V gene sequence: CDR1 MGHDK, CDR2 SYGVNS. J lost 2 bases, V lost 1 base, and 6 bases had no gene match. This CDR3 is 16 amino acids long. The CDR3 loop reads CASSEFAGGDNYGYTF. In DNA form, the CDR3 reads TGTGCCAGCAGTGAATTTGCAGGGGGCGACAACTATGGCTACACCTTC.

This clone was seen a handful of times. The rearrangement uses TRBV7-9 and TRBJ1-3; TRBD1 might be the D (5 bases). CDR1 and CDR2 (germline): SEHNR, FQNEAQ (reference sequence). The V gene lost 4 bases and the J gene lost 0 bases, with 10 bases spanning the gap. CDR3 length: 15 residues. CDR3 nucleotides: TGTGCCAGCAGCTCCCTGGGGGGCTCTGGAAACACCATATATTTT. This codes for CASSSLGGSGNTIYF.

The chain employs TRBV9 and TRBJ2-5; no clear D gene. CDR1 is SGDLS and CDR2 is YYNGEE in the germline V gene. Trimming pared 0 bases from V and 5 bases from J, leaving 11 bases between. This CDR3 has 14 residues. This CDR3 is CASSVGSSMETQYF. The CDR3 nucleotides read TGTGCCAGCAGCGTAGGGTCGAGCATGGAGACCCAGTACTTC.

This chain uses TRBV27 with TRBJ1-6, with 10 bases matching TRBD1. V shed 7 bases, J shed 9 bases, and the junction held 9 bases outside the gene matches. Germline loops: CDR1 MNHEY, CDR2 SMNVEV (reference sequence). The CDR3 is 15 residues long. This CDR3 reads CASTTPGQGSSPLHF. The CDR3 coding sequence is TGTGCCAGCACCACTCCGGGACAGGGGTCTTCACCCCTCCACTTT.

As to this clone: At one boundary the junction diverges from the germline segment, which might be a read error. The chain carries TRBV7-8 and TRBJ2-2, with D perhaps TRBD2 (5 bases). The germline V gene encodes CDR1 SGHVS and CDR2 FQNEAQ. CDR3 length equals 12 residues. The CDR3 reads CASSPRTGKLFF. The CDR3 nucleotides are TGTGCCAGCAGCCCCCGGACCGGGAAGCTGTTTTTT.

The chain couples TRBV6-5 to TRBJ2-1, with 14 nucleotides matching TRBD2. There are 14 residues in the CDR3. The trim removed 5 bases at V and 15 bases at J, leaving 9 bases unmatched. Germline CDR1 is MNHEY and CDR2 is SVGAGI. CDR3 residues: CASSPPGLAGVAFF. The DNA for the CDR3 is TGTGCCAGCAGTCCACCGGGACTAGCGGGAGTTGCGTTCTTC.

The V and J genes are TRBV7-2 and TRBJ2-3; D is ambiguous. The CDR3 runs to 15 residues. Trimming took 1 base from V and 1 from J, leaving 9 bases between them. Germline V lookup: CDR1 SGHTA, CDR2 FQGNSA. The CDR3 loop reads CASSLVLTRTDTQYF. In nucleotides, the CDR3 is TGTGCCAGCAGCTTAGTACTCACCCGCACAGATACGCAGTATTTT.

The genes are TRBV5-6 and TRBJ2-1, with D possibly being TRBD2 (5 bases). Germline values: CDR1 SGHDT, CDR2 YYEEEE. The CDR3 runs 13 residues. V gave up 5 bases and J gave up 10 bases, with 16 bases separating them. As DNA, the CDR3 is TGTGCCAGCAGAAAAACTGGGCGGAGGGAGCAGTTCTTC. This translates into CASRKTGRREQFF.

This sequence joins TRBV30 and TRBJ2-7; 9 nucleotides agree with TRBD1. With V trimmed by 2 bases and J by 3 bases, 5 bases remained unmatched. This CDR3 spans 14 amino acids. The V gene's germline CDR1 is GTSNPN and CDR2 SVGIG (reference sequence). CDR3 protein: CAWSRGQGYYEQYF. The CDR3 region has the DNA TGTGCCTGGAGTCGGGGACAGGGTTACTACGAGCAGTACTTC.